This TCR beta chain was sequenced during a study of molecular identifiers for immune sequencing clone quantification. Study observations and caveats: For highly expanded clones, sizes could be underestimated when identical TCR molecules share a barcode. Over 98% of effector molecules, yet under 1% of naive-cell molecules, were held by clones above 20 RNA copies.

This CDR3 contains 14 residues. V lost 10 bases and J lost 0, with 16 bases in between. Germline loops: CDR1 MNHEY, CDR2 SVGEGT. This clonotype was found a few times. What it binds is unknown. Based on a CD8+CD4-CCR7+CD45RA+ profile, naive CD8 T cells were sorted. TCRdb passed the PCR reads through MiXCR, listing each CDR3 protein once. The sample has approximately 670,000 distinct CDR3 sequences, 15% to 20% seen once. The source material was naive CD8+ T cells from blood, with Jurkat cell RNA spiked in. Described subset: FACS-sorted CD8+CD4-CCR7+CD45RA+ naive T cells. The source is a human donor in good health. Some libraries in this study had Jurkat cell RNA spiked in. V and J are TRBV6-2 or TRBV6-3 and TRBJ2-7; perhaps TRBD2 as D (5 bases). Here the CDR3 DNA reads TGTGCCATCGGACCGCTCGGAGGCTCCTACGAGCAGTACTTC. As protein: CAIGPLGGSYEQYF.